These 8 T cell receptor beta chains originate from one sample sequenced in a study of T cell responses to AZD1222 COVID-19 vaccine. Here immunoSEQ multiplex PCR was the method, and the copy in TCRdb shows in-frame clones only, minus some. Of about 84,000 clones in the sample, 70% to 90% were seen once. The sequencing here drew on peripheral blood, taken 28 days after the second AZD1222 dose. Receptors originate from an adult who received the AZD1222 COVID-19 vaccine.

The V call is TRBV6-6, the J call TRBJ2-7, with D possibly being TRBD1 (5 bases). Trimming took off 6 bases at V and 2 bases at J, with 8 bases between the two ends. The CDR3 is 12 residues long. Germline CDR1 is MNHNY and CDR2 is SVGAGI (reference sequence). CDR3 sequence: CASRQGAYEQYF. The CDR3 bases are TGTGCCAGCAGGCAGGGTGCCTACGAGCAGTACTTC.

This chain connects TRBV7-2 to TRBJ1-3; a weak D match, TRBD1 (5 bases). Trimming took 1 base from V and 1 from J, leaving 8 bases between them. This CDR3 spans 15 amino acids. Germline CDR1 SGHTA, CDR2 FQGNSA. In DNA form, the CDR3 reads TGTGCCAGCAGCTTAGTTTCAGGGTCTGGAAACACCATATATTTT. Translated, it gives CASSLVSGSGNTIYF.

The V and J genes are TRBV28 and TRBJ1-2, with TRBD1 as a possible D gene (6 bases). This CDR3 is 15 amino acids long. The germline V gene encodes CDR1 MDHEN and CDR2 SYDVKM. The V end was cut by 5 bases, the J end by 7 bases, with 20 bases between. The CDR3: CASSHKPSGARGYTF. The CDR3, as DNA: TGTGCCAGCAGTCATAAACCTTCGGGGGCGCGTGGCTACACCTTC.

V gene TRBV21-1 combines with J gene TRBJ2-6; the table calls TRBD1, which could not be checked here. TRBV21-1 is a pseudogene. This CDR3 contains 19 residues. CDR3 sequence: CASSKACMDRDSGANVLTF. The CDR3, as DNA: TGTGCCAGCAGCAAAGCTTGCATGGACAGAGACTCTGGGGCCAACGTCCTGACTTTC.

The chain combines TRBV3-1 (or the pseudogene TRBV3-2) with TRBJ2-2; a possible D gene is TRBD2 (5 bases). V was trimmed by 3 bases and J by 0 bases, leaving 14 bases between them. Germline V gene data show CDR1 as LGHDT and CDR2 as YNNKEL (reference sequence). This CDR3 contains 17 residues. In DNA form, the CDR3 reads TGTGCCAGCAGCCAGGACCTTGGAGGAACGAACACCGGGGAGCTGTTTTTT. Its protein product is CASSQDLGGTNTGELFF.

The chain carries TRBV10-3 and TRBJ2-2, with a possible D match to TRBD2 (6 bases). The CDR3 has 15 amino acids. The germline V gene encodes CDR1 ENHRY and CDR2 SYGVKD. The V gene lost 7 bases and the J gene lost 3 bases, with 15 bases spanning the gap. The CDR3 reads CAIKTGLADTGELFF. The CDR3 nucleotides read TGTGCCATCAAGACGGGGTTAGCGGACACCGGGGAGCTGTTTTTT.

This clone was picked up one time. The chain combines TRBV9 with TRBJ2-3; TRBD2 matches 8 bases. Germline CDR1 is SGDLS and CDR2 is YYNGEE. This CDR3 region has 19 residues. The V segment lost 0 bases and the J segment 2 bases; nucleotides outside the gene matches: 14. The CDR3 DNA follows: TGTGCCAGCAGCGTAGCGATAACTAGCGGCCCCAATTTCACAGATACGCAGTATTTT. Residues: CASSVAITSGPNFTDTQYF.

The J gene is TRBJ2-4, the V gene TRBV11-2; the D gene is possibly TRBD2 (5 bases). V was trimmed by 5 bases and J by 8 bases, leaving 7 bases between them. The CDR3 sequence is 11 residues long. Germline V CDR1 and CDR2: SGHAT, FQNNGV. This chain's CDR3 is CASSPGDIQYF. The CDR3 region has the DNA TGTGCCAGCAGCCCCGGGGACATTCAGTACTTC.